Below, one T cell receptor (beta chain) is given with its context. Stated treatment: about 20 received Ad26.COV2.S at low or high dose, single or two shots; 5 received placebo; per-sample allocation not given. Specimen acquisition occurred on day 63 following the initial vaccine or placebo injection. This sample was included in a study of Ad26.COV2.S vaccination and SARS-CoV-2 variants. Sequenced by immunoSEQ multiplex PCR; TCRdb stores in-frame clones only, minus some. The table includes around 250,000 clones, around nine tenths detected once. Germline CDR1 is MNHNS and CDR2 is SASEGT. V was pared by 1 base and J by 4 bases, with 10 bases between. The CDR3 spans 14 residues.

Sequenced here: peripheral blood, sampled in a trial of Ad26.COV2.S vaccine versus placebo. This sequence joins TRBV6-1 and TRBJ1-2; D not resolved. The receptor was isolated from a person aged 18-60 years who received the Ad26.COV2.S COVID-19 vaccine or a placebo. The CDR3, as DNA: TGTGCCAGCAGTGAAGATCCGGACGGCTATGGCTACACCTTC. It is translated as CASSEDPDGYGYTF.